These T cell receptor beta chains were read from a single sample in a study of T cell responses to AZD1222 COVID-19 vaccine. Using immunoSEQ multiplex PCR, the repertoire was profiled, and TCRdb retains in-frame clones only, with some absent. The sample yields tens of thousands of clones, over 75% seen once. This specimen was peripheral blood, taken 28 days after the second AZD1222 dose. The receptors were gathered from an adult who received the AZD1222 COVID-19 vaccine. Each CDR3 is given with its conserved first and last residue. D genes are given only for firm matches.

v_call	j_call	d_call	cdr3_nt	cdr3_aa
TRBV4-2	TRBJ2-5	NA	TGTGCCAGCAGCCGGCACGGCGAAGAGACCCAGTACTTC	CASSRHGEETQYF
TRBV30	TRBJ2-5	TRBD2	TGTGCCTGGAGTGGACTAGCTCGTAGAGAGACCCAGTACTTC	CAWSGLARRETQYF
TRBV18	TRBJ1-4	NA	TGTGCCAGCTCACCAGGGATTTATAATGAAAAACTGTTTTTT	CASSPGIYNEKLFF
TRBV6-6	TRBJ1-5	TRBD1	TGTGCCAGCAGTACGTATGACAGGGAGGAAAAGCCCCAGCATTTT	CASSTYDREEKPQHF
TRBV7-8	TRBJ2-7	TRBD1	TGTGCCAGCAACGACGGACAGGGCATCCTAGGCGAGCAGTACTTC	CASNDGQGILGEQYF
TRBV6-6	TRBJ1-5	NA	TGTGCCAGCAGACGACGTGGCGAGCCCCAGCATTTT	CASRRRGEPQHF
TRBV20-1	TRBJ2-1	TRBD2	TGCAGTGCTAGTTCCGGGAGGGCGTACAATGAGCAGTTCTTC	CSASSGRAYNEQFF
TRBV27	TRBJ2-5	NA	TGTGCCAGCAGATTCAACAGGGAAGAGACCCAGTACTTC	CASRFNREETQYF
TRBV30	TRBJ2-5	NA	TGTGCCTGGAGCCCCGACAGGTACCAAGAGACCCAGTACTTC	CAWSPDRYQETQYF
TRBV19	TRBJ2-2	TRBD1	TGTGCCAGTATAACAGGGGGCAACACCGGGGAGCTGTTTTTT	CASITGGNTGELFF
TRBV2	TRBJ1-5	NA	TGTGCCAGCAGTGGTGACGCGGGGAGCAATCAGCCCCAGCATTTT	CASSGDAGSNQPQHF
TRBV7-2	TRBJ1-1	NA	TGTGCCAGCAGCTTTACCGGGACAAGGAACACTGAAGCTTTCTTT	CASSFTGTRNTEAFF
TRBV9	TRBJ2-7	TRBD1	TGTGCCAGCAGCGCCGGGACAGGGGGCTTCGAGCAGTACTTC	CASSAGTGGFEQYF
TRBV15	TRBJ2-2	TRBD1	TGTGCCACCAGCAGGTCACAGGGGTACACCGGGGAGCTGTTTTTT	CATSRSQGYTGELFF
TRBV19	TRBJ2-1	NA	TGTGCCAGTAGTATAGAAGAGGGTTTCAGCTCCTACAATGAGCAGTTCTTC	CASSIEEGFSSYNEQFF